The 25 T cell receptor beta chains given below trace back to one sample, sequenced in a study of shared clonotypes between healthy human individuals. The protocol was immunoSEQ multiplex PCR, while the TCRdb copy is restricted to in-frame clones and leaves out a portion. The sample holds 2 million to 2.5 million clones, 85% to 95% seen once. Sequencing was performed on naive CD4+ T cells from PBMCs. Subset of the sample: CD45RA+ positively selected. These receptors originate from a man aged 18 to 30 in good health. Some clones in this sample may be carry-over from other donors' samples.

The chain links TRBV7-9 to TRBJ1-1; D not certain. The CDR3 is 14 residues long. Germline loops: CDR1 SEHNR, CDR2 FQNEAQ (reference sequence). V dropped 3 bases and J dropped 4 bases, with 12 bases sitting between them. CDR3 loop: CASSFLGSFTEAFF. DNA for the CDR3: TGTGCCAGCAGCTTTTTGGGGTCGTTCACTGAAGCTTTCTTT.

In the case of this clone: Other DNA sequences from this sample encode an identical CDR3 as well. The genes are TRBV7-9 and TRBJ1-1; 10 bases agree with TRBD1. There are 14 residues in the CDR3. J was trimmed by 5 bases and V by 5 bases; bases with no gene match: 5. Germline V CDR1 and CDR2: SEHNR, FQNEAQ (reference sequence). This CDR3 reads CASSLDRGRTEAFF. In DNA form, the CDR3 reads TGTGCCAGCAGCCTGGACAGGGGGAGAACTGAAGCTTTCTTT.

V is TRBV18 and J is TRBJ2-2; 9 nucleotides agree with TRBD2. Trimming took 4 bases from V and 11 from J; bases not matched to a gene: 23. The CDR3 is 19 amino acids. Germline V gene data show CDR1 as KGHSH and CDR2 as LQKENI. The CDR3: CASSRRQLTPGTSKTELFF. CDR3 DNA: TGTGCCAGCTCACGGCGACAGCTCACCCCCGGGACTAGCAAGACCGAGCTGTTTTTT.

This clone was detected only once. The rearrangement links TRBV29-1 to TRBJ2-1; tentatively, D is TRBD1 (6 bases). The CDR3 has 13 residues. Germline loops: CDR1 SQVTM, CDR2 ANQGSEA. With 7 bases removed from V and 7 bases from J, the gap between germline ends came to 17 bases. The CDR3 DNA reads as TGCAGCGCTAAGGACAGAAGAGGGAATGAGCAGTTCTTC. It translates to CSAKDRRGNEQFF.

V gene TRBV5-1 combines with J gene TRBJ1-2; D unresolved. V dropped 0 bases and J dropped 0 bases, with 12 bases sitting between them. The CDR3 is made up of 16 amino acids. CDR1 SGHRS and CDR2 YFSETQ come from the germline V gene. The CDR3 here is CASSLVGPSANYGYTF. The CDR3 DNA reads TGCGCCAGCAGCTTGGTCGGGCCGTCGGCTAACTATGGCTACACCTTC.

The genes are TRBV19 and TRBJ1-2; TRBD1 agrees at 9 bases. In germline, CDR1 is LNHDA, CDR2 SQIVND (reference sequence). This CDR3 spans 15 amino acids. With V trimmed by 2 bases and J by 7 bases, 8 bases remained unmatched. The CDR3: CASSISTGGVSGYTF. Here the CDR3 DNA reads TGTGCCAGTAGTATAAGCACAGGGGGCGTCTCTGGCTACACCTTC.

The chain employs TRBV5-8 and TRBJ2-7, with D possibly matching TRBD2 (5 bases). Germline lookup yields CDR1 SGHTS and CDR2 YDEGEE. This CDR3 is built from 13 residues. V was shortened by 0 bases and J by 6 bases, with 10 bases between the two germline ends. CDR3 coding DNA: TGTGCCAGCAGCTTGGTGAGGGTTGGCGAGCAGTACTTC. This encodes CASSLVRVGEQYF.

This rearrangement joins TRBV28 to TRBJ1-1, with D possibly being TRBD1 (6 bases). The germline V and J ends were trimmed by 6 bases and 1 base, with 12 bases remaining between them. Germline V CDR1 and CDR2: MDHEN, SYDVKM. The CDR3 runs 14 residues. For the CDR3, the DNA is TGTGCCAGCAGGGCCGGGACAAAGAACACTGAAGCTTTCTTT. Its translation is CASRAGTKNTEAFF.

For this clone: Within the sample, other DNA sequences also encode this same CDR3. The gene calls are TRBV18 and TRBJ1-2, with 8 bases fitting TRBD1. There are 14 residues in the CDR3. Germline assignment: CDR1 KGHSH and CDR2 LQKENI. V shed 5 bases, J shed 2 bases, and the junction held 4 bases outside the gene matches. As DNA, the CDR3 is TGTGCCAGCTCAAAACAGGGGGGGAACTATGGCTACACCTTC. Amino acid sequence: CASSKQGGNYGYTF.

The count of this clone is one. The V gene is TRBV2, the J gene TRBJ1-2, with unresolved D. This CDR3 has 16 residues. V lost 6 bases and J 7 bases, leaving 24 bases between the germline ends. Germline-derived CDR1 and CDR2 are SNHLY and FYNNEI. In nucleotides, the CDR3 is TGTGCCAGCAGAGACCTACTACTCGCCGCGTCAGGTGGCTACACCTTC. Encoded protein: CASRDLLLAASGGYTF.

The chain recombines TRBV5-5 with TRBJ1-2; 8 bases line up with TRBD1. The CDR3 totals 16 residues. The germline V gene encodes CDR1 SGHKS and CDR2 YYEKEE (reference sequence). With V trimmed by 2 bases and J by 7 bases, 13 bases remained unmatched. CDR3 in amino acids: CASSFLVQGDGGGYTF. In DNA, the CDR3 is TGTGCCAGCAGCTTTTTGGTACAGGGGGACGGAGGTGGCTACACCTTC.

J is TRBJ2-1 and V is TRBV5-6, with D perhaps matching TRBD1 or TRBD2 (5 bases each). Trimming pared 0 bases from V and 3 bases from J, leaving 13 bases between. The germline V gene encodes CDR1 SGHDT and CDR2 YYEEEE. The CDR3 contains 16 residues. CDR3 amino acids: CASSLVEGTLYNEQFF. CDR3 sequence (DNA): TGTGCCAGCAGCTTGGTAGAGGGGACCCTCTACAATGAGCAGTTCTTC.

This chain connects TRBV2 to TRBJ2-3; 14 bases line up with TRBD2. The length of the CDR3 is 18 residues. CDR1 and CDR2 from the germline V gene are SNHLY and FYNNEI. V lost 6 bases to trimming and J lost 3 bases; unmatched junction nucleotides: 11. CDR3 coding DNA: TGTGCCAGCAGGGAAACCGGGACTAGCGGGAGCAGTACAGATACGCAGTATTTT. It yields the protein CASRETGTSGSSTDTQYF. Looking up the rest from reference TRBV2 and TRBJ2-3 gives the full variable domain: EPEVTQTPSHQVTQMGQEVILRCVPISNHLYFYWYRQILGQKVEFLVSFYNNEISEKSEIFDDQFSVERPDGSNFTLKIRSTKLEDSAMYFCASRETGTSGSSTDTQYFGPGTRLTVL.

The genes are TRBV28 and TRBJ1-3, with 9 nucleotides matching TRBD1. The J segment lost 2 bases and the V segment lost 5 bases, leaving 4 bases of the junction unmatched. The CDR3 length is 15 residues. In germline, CDR1 is MDHEN, CDR2 SYDVKM. This CDR3 reads CASSPQGATGNTIYF. The CDR3 bases are TGTGCCAGCAGTCCACAGGGGGCGACTGGAAACACCATATATTTT.

The chain employs TRBV30 and TRBJ2-3; TRBD2 aligns across 9 bases. The CDR3 is 13 residues long. Germline V CDR1 and CDR2: GTSNPN, SVGIG (reference sequence). V was clipped by 5 bases and J by 3 bases; unmatched bases: 3. The CDR3 bases are TGTGCCTGGTCTAGCGGGATTACAGATACGCAGTATTTT. Amino acids: CAWSSGITDTQYF.

V usage is TRBV5-6 and J usage is TRBJ1-4; tentative D call: TRBD1 (5 bases). With 3 bases removed from V and 7 bases from J, the gap between germline ends came to 16 bases. This CDR3 contains 15 residues. Germline-derived CDR1 and CDR2 are SGHDT and YYEEEE. Here the CDR3 reads CASSSGHGGGEKLFF. DNA for the CDR3: TGTGCCAGCAGCTCCGGACACGGCGGAGGTGAAAAACTGTTTTTT.

The V and J genes are TRBV6-1 and TRBJ1-4; D gene ambiguous. Between the trimmed V and J ends, which lost 6 bases and 0 bases, there was a span of 11 bases. Germline values: CDR1 MNHNS, CDR2 SASEGT. This CDR3 has 15 residues. The CDR3 region is CASSPKLTTNEKLFF. The DNA of the CDR3 is TGTGCCAGCAGCCCGAAACTAACAACTAATGAAAAACTGTTTTTT.

This rearrangement joins TRBV29-1 to TRBJ2-1, with D perhaps matching TRBD2 (5 bases). There are 12 residues in the CDR3. The V end was cut by 6 bases, the J end by 10 bases, with 16 bases between. Germline V gives CDR1 SQVTM, CDR2 ANQGSEA. CDR3 in DNA: TGCAGCGTGGGCCGGGGTGGCTTGGAGCAGTTCTTC. This codes for CSVGRGGLEQFF.

The V and J genes are TRBV5-1 and TRBJ2-3, with 8 positions matching TRBD1. Trimming removed 4 bases from V and 4 bases from J; junction bases left unmatched: 5. CDR3 length equals 14 residues. CDR1 and CDR2 from the germline V gene are SGHRS and YFSETQ. CDR3 coding DNA: TGCGCCAGCAGCCCGACAGGGGCTGCAGATACGCAGTATTTT. Its protein product is CASSPTGAADTQYF.

The chain links TRBV15 to TRBJ1-2; D unresolved. CDR1 and CDR2 (germline): LNHNV, YYDKDF (reference sequence). This CDR3 has 14 amino acids. Trimming took off 3 bases at V and 5 bases at J, with 13 bases between the two ends. The CDR3 nucleotides are TGTGCCACCAGCAGCCCCCTCGTATGGTATGGCTACACCTTC. Translating gives CATSSPLVWYGYTF.

V usage is TRBV5-1 and J usage is TRBJ2-1; D may be TRBD2 (5 bases). Germline CDR1 and CDR2: SGHRS and YFSETQ. Trimming shortened V by 0 bases and J by 0 bases, and 19 bases separated the two germline ends. CDR3 length equals 19 residues. The CDR3 bases are TGCGCCAGCAGCTTGGATAGCTTCCTAAGCGGTTCCTCCTACAATGAGCAGTTCTTC. Translated: CASSLDSFLSGSSYNEQFF. The variable domain in full, with the rest retrieved from reference TRBV5-1 and TRBJ2-1, is KAGVTQTPRYLIKTRGQQVTLSCSPISGHRSVSWYQQTPGQGLQFLFEYFSETQRNKGNFPGRFSGRQFSNSRSEMNVSTLELGDSALYLCASSLDSFLSGSSYNEQFFGPGTRLTVL.

DNA for the CDR3: TGTGCCAGCAGTTACGACGTCTTTGGCGAGCAGTACTTC. It specifies CASSYDVFGEQYF. This sequence joins TRBV6-5 and TRBJ2-7, with D unresolved. Trimming left V 2 bases short and J 6 bases short, with 11 bases between. The CDR3 runs to 13 residues. The germline V gene has CDR1 MNHEY and CDR2 SVGAGI.

This chain links TRBV6-5 with TRBJ2-7, with 13 bases identical to TRBD2. The germline V gene has CDR1 MNHEY and CDR2 SVGAGI. The CDR3 consists of 15 residues. The ends lost 6 bases at V and 6 bases at J; junction bases unmatched: 8. The chain's CDR3 is CASRPWTSGSGEQYF. CDR3 nucleotide sequence: TGTGCCAGCAGACCATGGACTAGCGGGAGCGGCGAGCAGTACTTC.

V is TRBV5-4 and J is TRBJ2-7; D is perhaps TRBD2 (6 bases). The CDR3 has 15 amino acids. V was cut by 3 bases and J by 6 bases, with 19 bases left in between. Germline values: CDR1 SGHNT, CDR2 YYREEE (reference sequence). The CDR3 loop is CASSSRTSGPTEQYF. The CDR3 DNA is TGTGCCAGCAGCTCCAGGACAAGCGGGCCCACCGAGCAGTACTTC.

In this sample, this clone turned up once. Other DNA sequences in this specimen translate into the identical CDR3. This rearrangement joins TRBV7-2 to TRBJ1-3; D possibly corresponds to TRBD1 (6 bases). Trimming left V 5 bases short and J 1 base short, with 12 bases between. CDR1 is SGHTA and CDR2 is FQGNSA in the germline V gene. CDR3 length equals 15 residues. The CDR3 DNA follows: TGTGCCAGCAGCCTAGGGGGGAGTTCTGGAAACACCATATATTTT. Translating it yields CASSLGGSSGNTIYF. The full variable domain, rest sourced from reference TRBV7-2 and TRBJ1-3, is GAGVSQSPSNKVTEKGKDVELRCDPISGHTALYWYRQSLGQGLEFLIYFQGNSAPDKSGLPSDRFSAERTGGSVSTLTIQRTQQEDSAVYLCASSLGGSSGNTIYFGEGSWLTVV.